Shown below are 13 T cell receptor beta chains from a single sample sequenced in a study of PD-L1 blockade in urothelial cancer. Some clones are missing from TCRdb's copy, which holds only in-frame ones; the method was immunoSEQ multiplex PCR. There are 35,000 to 45,000 clones in the sample; approximately 40% occur only once, and 8% to 9.5% lies in the top ten. Specimen: tumor tissue, collected before atezolizumab (anti-PD-L1) treatment. The receptors were gathered from a man in his sixties with urothelial cancer.

This sequence joins TRBV11-3 and TRBJ2-7, with D possibly being TRBD2 (6 bases). From germline, CDR1 is SGHNT and CDR2 YENEEA. V dropped 2 bases and J dropped 2 bases, with 13 bases sitting between them. The CDR3 totals 15 residues. This CDR3 is CASSLPAGRTYEQYF. In DNA form, the CDR3 reads TGTGCCAGCAGCTTACCTGCGGGGAGGACCTACGAGCAGTACTTC.

This chain joins TRBV30 and TRBJ2-7; unclear D gene. CDR3 length equals 15 residues. Trimming pared 2 bases from V and 1 base from J, leaving 15 bases between. Germline V gene data show CDR1 as GTSNPN and CDR2 as SVGIG (reference sequence). CDR3 protein: CAWSRLGVASYEQYF. The CDR3 DNA follows: TGTGCCTGGAGTCGGTTAGGAGTAGCTTCCTACGAGCAGTACTTC.

This clone has just one count. This rearrangement joins TRBV19 to TRBJ1-5; weak D call: TRBD1 (5 bases). Trimming stripped 4 bases from V and 4 bases from J, with 8 bases between. Germline CDR1 and CDR2: LNHDA and SQIVND (reference sequence). CDR3 size: 13 residues. The CDR3 spells CASSNDRNQPQHF. The CDR3 DNA reads as TGTGCCAGTAGTAACGACAGAAATCAGCCCCAGCATTTT.

The CDR3 nucleotides read TGTGCCAGCAGCATGGGAAGCGGGGGGGCGGGAGATACGCAGTATTTT. Amino acid sequence: CASSMGSGGAGDTQYF. This chain uses TRBV6-8 with TRBJ2-3; 10 nucleotides agree with TRBD2. This CDR3 has 16 residues. The junction had 11 bases not matched to a gene; V was cut back by 6 bases and J by 5 bases. The germline CDR1 and CDR2 sequences are MNHGY and SAAAGT.

The table lists this clone with many counts. V gene TRBV6-7 combines with J gene TRBJ2-5; D is undetermined. TRBV6-7 is designated an ORF whose function remains uncertain. The CDR3 totals 11 residues. V was pared by 4 bases and J by 5 bases, with 5 bases between. CDR3 amino acids: CASSLSETQYF. The DNA for the CDR3 is TGTGCCAGCAGTTTAAGCGAGACCCAGTACTTC.

The rearrangement links TRBV28 to TRBJ2-7, with D perhaps being TRBD1 or TRBD2 (8 bases each). Germline V gene data show CDR1 as MDHEN and CDR2 as SYDVKM. The length of the CDR3 is 15 residues. With 5 bases removed from V and 4 bases from J, the gap between germline ends came to 18 bases. This CDR3 reads CASSRPGGGGYEQYF. The CDR3 DNA reads as TGTGCCAGCAGTCGGCCAGGGGGCGGGGGGTACGAGCAGTACTTC.

J is TRBJ2-5 and V is TRBV11-3; D is possibly TRBD1 or TRBD2 (5 bases each). Between the trimmed V and J ends, which lost 2 bases and 2 bases, there was a span of 9 bases. The CDR3 is made up of 14 amino acids. CDR1 and CDR2 from the germline V gene are SGHNT and YENEEA. The CDR3 coding sequence is TGTGCCAGCAGCTTATGGGGGTCTCAAGAGACCCAGTACTTC. This translates into CASSLWGSQETQYF.

The sample holds a few counts of this clone. The rearrangement joins TRBV11-3 to TRBJ2-2; 10 nucleotides line up with TRBD1. This CDR3 spans 15 amino acids. The ends lost 4 bases at V and 6 bases at J; junction bases unmatched: 5. Germline V gives CDR1 SGHNT, CDR2 YENEEA. The CDR3: CASSWVGTGAGELFF. CDR3 DNA: TGTGCCAGCAGCTGGGTGGGGACAGGGGCCGGGGAGCTGTTTTTT.

This clone has only a few counts. V usage is TRBV6-8 and J usage is TRBJ1-1; D is unclear. With 5 bases removed from V and 1 base from J, the gap between germline ends came to 11 bases. The germline V gene has CDR1 MNHGY and CDR2 SAAAGT. CDR3 length equals 14 residues. As DNA, the CDR3 is TGTGCCAGCAGTCTCCGGAGGCAGAACACTGAAGCTTTCTTT. This translates into CASSLRRQNTEAFF.

The chain combines TRBV18 with TRBJ1-5; 10 bases line up with TRBD1. CDR1 KGHSH and CDR2 LQKENI come from the germline V gene. This CDR3 is built from 16 residues. V lost 3 bases to trimming and J lost 6 bases; unmatched junction nucleotides: 8. CDR3 sequence reads: CASSPPGTGESQPQHF. CDR3 nucleotides: TGTGCCAGCTCACCTCCCGGGACAGGGGAGTCTCAGCCCCAGCATTTT.

The chain has TRBV10-2 and TRBJ2-5, with D unclear. CDR1 and CDR2 from the germline V gene are WSHSY and SAAADI. The CDR3 has 15 residues. The V end lost 2 bases, the J end lost 0 bases, and 10 bases lay between the germline ends. Here the CDR3 DNA reads TGCGCCAGCAGTGAGCCCGTCCTGTACCAAGAGACCCAGTACTTC. It specifies CASSEPVLYQETQYF.

This clone appeared many times. The chain employs TRBV6-8 and TRBJ2-4; 10 bases are a match to TRBD1. The germline V gene has CDR1 MNHGY and CDR2 SAAAGT. The CDR3 has 15 residues. V dropped 6 bases and J dropped 1; count of bases not matched to a gene: 3. The CDR3 protein is CASSRGQGAKNIQYF. CDR3 nucleotides: TGTGCCAGCAGCCGGGGACAGGGGGCCAAAAACATTCAGTACTTC.

This rearrangement joins TRBV6-8 to TRBJ1-5; no definite D call. Trimming took off 2 bases at V and 2 bases at J, with 4 bases between the two ends. Germline values: CDR1 MNHGY, CDR2 SAAAGT. The CDR3 loop spans 13 amino acids. In DNA, the CDR3 is TGTGCCAGCAGTTACGGGGGCAATCAGCCCCAGCATTTT. Protein sequence: CASSYGGNQPQHF.